The 26 T cell receptor beta chains in this list originate from one sample, sequenced in a study of blood T cell repertoires in COVID-19. The protocol was immunoSEQ multiplex PCR, while the TCRdb copy is restricted to in-frame clones and leaves out a portion. In the table there are 35,000 to 40,000 clones, around 84% of which are singletons. Sequenced material: peripheral blood. The origin of the receptors is a man aged 60-69 years with COVID-19, enrolled during active disease.

The rearrangement uses TRBV5-5 and TRBJ1-3, with D possibly being TRBD1 (5 bases). V lost 3 bases and J lost 0, with 10 bases in between. This CDR3 has 15 residues. Germline lookup yields CDR1 SGHKS and CDR2 YYEKEE (reference sequence). The CDR3 sequence: CASSSGGFSGNTIYF. The DNA of the CDR3 is TGTGCCAGCAGCTCCGGGGGATTCTCTGGAAACACCATATATTTT.

The rearrangement uses TRBV12-3 or TRBV12-4 and TRBJ1-2, with 8 bases that match TRBD1. The CDR3 extends over 13 amino acids. The V gene end was trimmed by 3 bases and the J gene end by 4 bases; junction bases not matched to a gene: 1. This CDR3 reads CASSFDRGYGYTF. The CDR3 DNA reads as TGTGCCAGCAGTTTTGACAGGGGCTATGGCTACACCTTC.

The chain joins TRBV5-6 to TRBJ2-2, with 14 bases matching TRBD2. The V segment lost 4 bases and the J segment 7 bases; nucleotides outside the gene matches: 6. This CDR3 is 16 amino acids long. Germline CDR1 reads SGHDT; CDR2 reads YYEEEE. CDR3 nucleotides: TGTGCCAGCAGCCCGGGACTAGCGGGAGTAATCGGGGAGCTGTTTTTT. This sequence encodes CASSPGLAGVIGELFF.

About this clone: The same CDR3 also results from other DNA sequences found in this sample. DNA for the CDR3: TGTGCCAGCAGTTTATCGTCGGGGTTAGGGTCAATAAATCAGCCCCAGCATTTT. It is translated as CASSLSSGLGSINQPQHF. V and J are TRBV28 and TRBJ1-5; D not certain. This CDR3 has 18 residues. Trimming left V 1 base short and J 4 bases short, with 20 bases between. Germline V gene sequence: CDR1 MDHEN, CDR2 SYDVKM.

J is TRBJ2-7 and V is TRBV19; 9 bases fit TRBD2. The CDR3 spans 16 residues. Germline lookup yields CDR1 LNHDA and CDR2 SQIVND (reference sequence). V lost 7 bases to trimming and J lost 1 base; unmatched junction nucleotides: 11. The chain's CDR3 is CASTNDVRGGSYEQYF. Written as DNA, the CDR3 is TGTGCCAGTACCAATGACGTGCGGGGGGGTTCCTACGAGCAGTACTTC.

The chain combines TRBV9 with TRBJ1-2; 10 nucleotides match TRBD1. Per the germline V gene, CDR1 is SGDLS and CDR2 is YYNGEE. With V trimmed by 3 bases and J by 4 bases, 0 bases remained unmatched. This CDR3 is 13 amino acids long. The CDR3 here is CASSGQGAYGYTF. The CDR3 region has the DNA TGTGCCAGCAGCGGACAGGGGGCCTATGGCTACACCTTC.

The gene calls are TRBV5-1 and TRBJ2-2; no clear D. From germline, CDR1 is SGHRS and CDR2 YFSETQ. V was shortened by 0 bases and J by 3 bases, with 9 bases between the two germline ends. The CDR3 has 15 amino acids. DNA for the CDR3: TGCGCCAGCAGCTTGGGTCCCCTCCACACCGGGGAGCTGTTTTTT. Translated: CASSLGPLHTGELFF.

V is TRBV7-9 and J is TRBJ2-7, with 8 positions matching TRBD1. V lost 4 bases and J lost 6; bases outside the gene matches: 5. There are 13 residues in the CDR3. Germline CDR1 SEHNR, CDR2 FQNEAQ (reference sequence). The CDR3 spells CASSSRGPSEQYF. CDR3 coding DNA: TGTGCCAGCAGCTCCAGGGGGCCTTCCGAGCAGTACTTC.

The chain has TRBV30 and TRBJ2-6, with D possibly TRBD1 on 5 matching bases. Trimming shortened V by 2 bases and J by 2 bases, and 13 bases separated the two germline ends. The CDR3 is made up of 16 amino acids. Per the germline V gene, CDR1 is GTSNPN and CDR2 is SVGIG (reference sequence). The CDR3 here is CAWSTLQGAGANVLTF. CDR3 nucleotide sequence: TGTGCCTGGAGTACCCTTCAGGGCGCTGGGGCCAACGTCCTGACTTTC. The complete variable domain, with remaining parts taken from reference TRBV30 and TRBJ2-6, reads SQTIHQWPATLVQPVGSPLSLECTVEGTSNPNLYWYRQAAGRGLQLLFYSVGIGQISSEVPQNLSASRPQDRQFILSSKKLLLSDSGFYLCAWSTLQGAGANVLTFGAGSRLTVL.

The chain employs TRBV7-9 and TRBJ2-7, with 7 positions matching TRBD1. The CDR3 is 15 amino acids. Germline CDR1 is SEHNR and CDR2 is FQNEAQ (reference sequence). The V and J ends lost 4 bases and 5 bases, in that order; junction bases with no gene match: 11. For the CDR3, the DNA is TGTGCCAGCAGCTACCTGATGGACAGGATACACGAGCAGTACTTC. Translating it yields CASSYLMDRIHEQYF.

The chain is built from TRBV5-4 and TRBJ2-5; tentative D call: TRBD2 (6 bases). The germline gives CDR1 SGHNT, CDR2 YYREEE (reference sequence). V shed 0 bases and J shed 5 bases, with 17 bases lying between them. The CDR3 sequence is 16 residues long. This chain's CDR3 is CASSLAAGLGVETQYF. The DNA for the CDR3 is TGTGCCAGCAGCTTGGCAGCGGGTTTGGGGGTCGAGACCCAGTACTTC.

The chain is built from TRBV5-1 and TRBJ1-1; perhaps TRBD1 as D (6 bases). The length of the CDR3 is 20 residues. V lost 0 bases and J 5 bases, leaving 29 bases between the germline ends. CDR1 is SGHRS and CDR2 is YFSETQ in the germline V gene. The CDR3 is CASSLVLIRTETMLWTEAFF. In nucleotides, the CDR3 is TGCGCCAGCAGCTTGGTTTTAATCAGGACAGAAACTATGTTGTGGACTGAAGCTTTCTTT. The whole variable domain, remainder taken from reference TRBV5-1 and TRBJ1-1, is KAGVTQTPRYLIKTRGQQVTLSCSPISGHRSVSWYQQTPGQGLQFLFEYFSETQRNKGNFPGRFSGRQFSNSRSEMNVSTLELGDSALYLCASSLVLIRTETMLWTEAFFGQGTRLTVV.

The chain combines TRBV19 with TRBJ2-2; the D gene is possibly TRBD2 (6 bases). V dropped 4 bases and J dropped 8 bases, with 11 bases sitting between them. In germline, CDR1 is LNHDA, CDR2 SQIVND (reference sequence). The CDR3 is 13 amino acids. The CDR3 here is CASSRPGTGELFF. The CDR3 DNA follows: TGTGCCAGTAGTAGACCAGGGACTGGGGAGCTGTTTTTT. Full variable domain (remainder filled in from reference TRBV19 and TRBJ2-2): DGGITQSPKYLFRKEGQNVTLSCEQNLNHDAMYWYRQDPGQGLRLIYYSQIVNDFQKGDIAEGYSVSREKKESFPLTVTSAQKNPTAFYLCASSRPGTGELFFGEGSRLTVL.

This clone showed up just once. V is TRBV5-8 and J is TRBJ2-1; 8 nucleotides align to TRBD1. V was pared by 4 bases and J by 7 bases, with 7 bases of the junction left unmatched. The CDR3 is 14 residues long. Germline CDR1 and CDR2: SGHTS and YDEGEE. The CDR3 sequence: CASSLDRGWNEQFF. The DNA for the CDR3 is TGTGCCAGCAGCCTCGACAGGGGATGGAATGAGCAGTTCTTC.

This clone was found once. The chain recombines TRBV5-1 with TRBJ1-1, with TRBD1 as a possible D gene (5 bases). The V gene's germline CDR1 is SGHRS and CDR2 YFSETQ. The V gene lost 0 bases and the J gene lost 4 bases, with 16 bases spanning the gap. The CDR3 totals 16 residues. The DNA of the CDR3 is TGCGCCAGCAGCTTGGGACAGATAATCGGAATCACTGAAGCTTTCTTT. As protein: CASSLGQIIGITEAFF.

The CDR3 DNA is TGTGCCAGAAGCGACCGGGACTCACCTCTCATTCAGTACTTC. This sequence encodes CARSDRDSPLIQYF. The chain couples TRBV5-3 to TRBJ2-4; weak D call: TRBD2 (6 bases). TRBV5-3 is recorded as an ORF, its role being uncertain. V was clipped by 4 bases and J by 9 bases, with 17 bases between them. This CDR3 contains 14 residues.

This clone appeared a few times. The chain carries TRBV7-9 and TRBJ1-5; 8 nucleotides match TRBD1. CDR1 and CDR2 from the germline V gene are SEHNR and FQNEAQ (reference sequence). Trimming at V came to 6 bases and at J to 4 bases, leaving 5 bases not matched to a gene. This CDR3 comprises 14 residues. In DNA form, the CDR3 reads TGTGCCAGCAGTCCAGGGGGCCCGAATCAGCCCCAGCATTTT. Its translation is CASSPGGPNQPQHF.

The CDR3 coding sequence is TGCGCCAGCAGCCAAGATCCGGGGAAGGTCTTCCATGGCTACACCTTC. As protein: CASSQDPGKVFHGYTF. The chain recombines TRBV4-3 with TRBJ1-2, with D hard to call. With 0 bases removed from V and 6 bases from J, the gap between germline ends came to 17 bases. This CDR3 is built from 16 residues. From germline, CDR1 is LGHNA and CDR2 YSLEER.

This sequence joins TRBV7-9 and TRBJ1-6; 8 nucleotides align to TRBD1. The CDR3 runs to 14 residues. Trimming cost V 3 bases and J 10 bases; bases outside gene matches: 5. Germline V lookup: CDR1 SEHNR, CDR2 FQNEAQ (reference sequence). The CDR3 sequence is CASSFDRGRSPLHF. The CDR3 DNA reads TGTGCCAGCAGCTTCGACAGGGGACGATCACCCCTCCACTTT.

The chain uses TRBV7-9 and TRBJ2-7; 9 bases fit TRBD1. Germline V lookup: CDR1 SEHNR, CDR2 FQNEAQ (reference sequence). This CDR3 region has 14 residues. With V trimmed by 3 bases and J by 4 bases, 4 bases remained unmatched. CDR3 DNA sequence: TGTGCCAGCAGCTTGGGACAGGGCGGGTACGAGCAGTACTTC. Its protein is CASSLGQGGYEQYF.

This chain links TRBV14 with TRBJ1-3; 12 positions agree with TRBD1. CDR1 is SGHDN, CDR2 FVKESK, per germline. Trimming at V came to 6 bases and at J to 0 bases, leaving 15 bases not matched to a gene. The CDR3 extends over 20 amino acids. The chain's CDR3 is CASSHLPGTGGGYSGNTIYF. CDR3 nucleotides: TGTGCCAGCAGTCACCTACCCGGGACAGGGGGCGGCTACTCTGGAAACACCATATATTTT.

This clone was seen a handful of times. This sequence joins TRBV28 and TRBJ2-1; 10 bases are a match to TRBD2. In germline, CDR1 is MDHEN, CDR2 SYDVKM. The CDR3 covers 14 residues. Trimming cost V 6 bases and J 6 bases; bases outside gene matches: 5. CDR3 amino acids: CASRKLAGSNEQFF. The DNA for the CDR3 is TGTGCCAGCAGGAAACTAGCGGGAAGCAATGAGCAGTTCTTC.

This rearrangement joins TRBV7-6 to TRBJ2-1, with TRBD1 matching over 8 bases. In germline, CDR1 is SGHVS, CDR2 FNYEAQ. The CDR3 is 16 residues long. V was clipped by 4 bases and J by 12 bases; unmatched bases: 17. Here the CDR3 DNA reads TGTGCCAGCAGCTCAAGCCCGGGACAGGTCTGGGTGCGGCAGTTCTTC. It is translated as CASSSSPGQVWVRQFF.

The chain links TRBV19 to TRBJ2-2; D perhaps matches TRBD2 (5 bases). CDR1 is LNHDA and CDR2 is SQIVND in the germline V gene (reference sequence). The CDR3 runs 14 residues. Trimming left V 7 bases short and J 5 bases short, with 14 bases between. The CDR3 is CASNAPGETGELFF. CDR3 nucleotide sequence: TGTGCCAGTAACGCTCCTGGGGAGACCGGGGAGCTGTTTTTT.

The chain joins TRBV6-5 to TRBJ1-5; 10 bases fit TRBD1. The CDR3 is 12 amino acids. CDR1 and CDR2 from the germline V gene are MNHEY and SVGAGI. Trimming took 8 bases from V and 6 from J; bases not matched to a gene: 1. CDR3 sequence reads: CASGTGVQPQHF. CDR3 DNA: TGTGCCAGCGGGACAGGGGTTCAGCCCCAGCATTTT.

The rearrangement uses TRBV5-1 and TRBJ2-2; 7 bases match TRBD1. The germline V gene encodes CDR1 SGHRS and CDR2 YFSETQ. The CDR3 covers 15 residues. V dropped 0 bases and J dropped 6; count of bases not matched to a gene: 5. CDR3 sequence (DNA): TGCGCCAGCAGCTTGGGGACAGGAGCGGCCGGGGAGCTGTTTTTT. Its translation: CASSLGTGAAGELFF.